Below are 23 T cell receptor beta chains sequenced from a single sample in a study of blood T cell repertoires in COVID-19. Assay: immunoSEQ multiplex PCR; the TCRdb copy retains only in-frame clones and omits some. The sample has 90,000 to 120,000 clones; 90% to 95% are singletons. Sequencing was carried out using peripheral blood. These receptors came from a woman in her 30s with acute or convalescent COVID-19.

The CDR3 region has the DNA TGTGCCAGCAGTTTGTCGGGACTCATCTACGAGCAGTACTTC. Translation gives CASSLSGLIYEQYF. The V and J genes are TRBV28 and TRBJ2-7; a possible D gene is TRBD2 (6 bases). Trimming pared 3 bases from V and 3 bases from J, leaving 12 bases between. Germline V gives CDR1 MDHEN, CDR2 SYDVKM. The CDR3 runs 14 residues.

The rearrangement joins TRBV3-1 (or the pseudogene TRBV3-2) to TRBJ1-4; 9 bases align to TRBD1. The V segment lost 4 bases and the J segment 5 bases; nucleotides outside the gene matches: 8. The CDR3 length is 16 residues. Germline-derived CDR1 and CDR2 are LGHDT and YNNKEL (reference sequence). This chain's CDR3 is CASSLAQGAANEKLFF. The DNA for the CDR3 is TGTGCCAGCAGCCTCGCACAGGGGGCTGCCAATGAAAAACTGTTTTTT.

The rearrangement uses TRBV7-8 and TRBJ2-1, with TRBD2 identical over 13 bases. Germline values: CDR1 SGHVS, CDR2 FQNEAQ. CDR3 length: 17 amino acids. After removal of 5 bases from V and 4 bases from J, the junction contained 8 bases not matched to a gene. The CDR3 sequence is CASSPGLAGSGYNEQFF. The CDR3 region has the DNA TGTGCCAGCAGCCCGGGACTAGCGGGATCGGGTTACAATGAGCAGTTCTTC.

CDR3 DNA: TGTGCCAGCAGTTACGAGTTAGCAAGTGAGCAGTTCTTC. This encodes CASSYELASEQFF. This chain links TRBV6-2 or TRBV6-3 with TRBJ2-1; D remains ambiguous. CDR3 length equals 13 residues. CDR1 and CDR2 from the germline V gene are MNHEY and SVGEGT. Trimming took off 2 bases at V and 9 bases at J, with 11 bases between the two ends.

CDR3 sequence (DNA): TGCGCCAGCAGCGCGGGGGGTTCCGGGGCCAACGTCCTGACTTTC. This encodes CASSAGGSGANVLTF. This rearrangement joins TRBV10-1 to TRBJ2-6, with 8 nucleotides matching TRBD2. Per germline, CDR1 WNHNN and CDR2 SYGVQD (reference sequence). With 6 bases clipped from V and 4 bases from J, the junction kept 5 bases outside the gene matches. The CDR3 covers 15 residues.

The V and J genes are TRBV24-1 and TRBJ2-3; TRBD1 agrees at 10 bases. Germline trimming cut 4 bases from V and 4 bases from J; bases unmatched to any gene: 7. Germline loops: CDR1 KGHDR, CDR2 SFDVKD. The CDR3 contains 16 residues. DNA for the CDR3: TGTGCCACCAGTGACCCCGGGACAGGGGTCCCAGATACGCAGTATTTT. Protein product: CATSDPGTGVPDTQYF.

The CDR3 nucleotides are TGCGCCAGCACCCACAATCTACGTCAGTGGGGGACAGGGATCCCCAATGAGCAGTTCTTC. Encoded protein: CASTHNLRQWGTGIPNEQFF. The genes are TRBV5-1 and TRBJ2-1; 9 bases match TRBD1. The CDR3 length is 20 residues. CDR1 is SGHRS, CDR2 YFSETQ, per germline. The ends lost 6 bases at V and 6 bases at J; junction bases unmatched: 25.

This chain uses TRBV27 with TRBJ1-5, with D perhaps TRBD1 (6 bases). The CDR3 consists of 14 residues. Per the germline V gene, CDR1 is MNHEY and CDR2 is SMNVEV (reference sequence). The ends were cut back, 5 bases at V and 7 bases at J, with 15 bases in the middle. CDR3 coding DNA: TGTGCCAGCAGTCTCACAGGGACCCAGCAGCCCCAGCATTTT. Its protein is CASSLTGTQQPQHF.

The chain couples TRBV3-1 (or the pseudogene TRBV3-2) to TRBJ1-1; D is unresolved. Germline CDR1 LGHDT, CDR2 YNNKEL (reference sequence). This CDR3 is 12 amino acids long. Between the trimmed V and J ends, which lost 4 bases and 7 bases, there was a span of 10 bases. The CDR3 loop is CASSPTESEAFF. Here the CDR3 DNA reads TGTGCCAGCAGCCCCACAGAGAGTGAAGCTTTCTTT.

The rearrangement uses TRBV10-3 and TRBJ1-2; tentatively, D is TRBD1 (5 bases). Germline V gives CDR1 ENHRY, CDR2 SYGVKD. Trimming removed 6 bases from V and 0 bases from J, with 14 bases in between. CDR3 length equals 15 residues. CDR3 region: CAISGGDRSNYGYTF. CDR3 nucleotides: TGTGCCATCAGCGGAGGGGACCGATCTAACTATGGCTACACCTTC.

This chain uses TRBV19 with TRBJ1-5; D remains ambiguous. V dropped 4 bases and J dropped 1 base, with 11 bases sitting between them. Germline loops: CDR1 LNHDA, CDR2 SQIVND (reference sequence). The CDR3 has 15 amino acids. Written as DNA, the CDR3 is TGTGCCAGTAGTAACCAGGACTGGAGCAATCAGCCCCAGCATTTT. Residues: CASSNQDWSNQPQHF. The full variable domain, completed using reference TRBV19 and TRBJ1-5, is DGGITQSPKYLFRKEGQNVTLSCEQNLNHDAMYWYRQDPGQGLRLIYYSQIVNDFQKGDIAEGYSVSREKKESFPLTVTSAQKNPTAFYLCASSNQDWSNQPQHFGDGTRLSIL.

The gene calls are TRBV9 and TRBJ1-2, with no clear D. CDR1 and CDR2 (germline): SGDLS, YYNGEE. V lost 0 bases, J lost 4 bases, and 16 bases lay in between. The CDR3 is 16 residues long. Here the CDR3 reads CASSVGREGTTYGYTF. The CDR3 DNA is TGTGCCAGCAGCGTAGGCCGAGAGGGTACGACCTATGGCTACACCTTC.

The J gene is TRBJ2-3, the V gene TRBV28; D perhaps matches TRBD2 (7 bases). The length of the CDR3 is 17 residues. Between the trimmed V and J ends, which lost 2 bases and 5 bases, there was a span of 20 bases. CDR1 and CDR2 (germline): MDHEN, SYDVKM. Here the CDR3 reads CASSLAGVTGPGDTQYF. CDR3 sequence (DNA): TGTGCCAGCAGTTTAGCGGGGGTGACAGGACCGGGAGATACGCAGTATTTT.

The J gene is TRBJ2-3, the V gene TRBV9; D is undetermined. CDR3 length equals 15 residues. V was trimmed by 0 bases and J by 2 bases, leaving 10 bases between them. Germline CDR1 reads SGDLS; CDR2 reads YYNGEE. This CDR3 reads CASSVAAVPTDTQYF. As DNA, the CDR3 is TGTGCCAGCAGCGTAGCTGCGGTTCCCACAGATACGCAGTATTTT.

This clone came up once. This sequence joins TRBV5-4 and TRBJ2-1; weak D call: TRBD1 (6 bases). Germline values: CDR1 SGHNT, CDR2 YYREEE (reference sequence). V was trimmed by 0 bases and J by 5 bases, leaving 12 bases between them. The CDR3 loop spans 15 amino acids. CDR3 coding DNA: TGTGCCAGCAGCTTGGTGGCGACAGGTAACAATGAGCAGTTCTTC. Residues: CASSLVATGNNEQFF.

The CDR3 region has the DNA TGTGCCAGCAGTCACACGGGACTAGCAATTGCCGGGGAGCTGTTTTTT. Protein sequence: CASSHTGLAIAGELFF. This chain joins TRBV6-2 or TRBV6-3 and TRBJ2-2; 9 nucleotides agree with TRBD2. Looked up from germline, CDR1 is MNHEY and CDR2 is SVGEGT. The CDR3 extends over 16 amino acids. After removal of 5 bases from V and 6 bases from J, the junction contained 10 bases not matched to a gene.

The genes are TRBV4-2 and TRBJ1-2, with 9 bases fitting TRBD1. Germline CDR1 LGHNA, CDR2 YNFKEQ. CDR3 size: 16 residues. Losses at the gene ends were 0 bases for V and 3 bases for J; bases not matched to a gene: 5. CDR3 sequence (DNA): TGTGCCAGCAGCCAAGAAGGTACAGGGGGCGACTATGGCTACACCTTC. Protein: CASSQEGTGGDYGYTF.

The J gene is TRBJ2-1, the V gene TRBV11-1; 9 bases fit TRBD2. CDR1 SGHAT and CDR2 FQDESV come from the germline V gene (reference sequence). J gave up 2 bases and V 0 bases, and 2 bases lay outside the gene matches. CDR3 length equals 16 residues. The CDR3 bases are TGTGCCAGCAGCTTAGCCGCGGGGGGGACCTACAATGAGCAGTTCTTC. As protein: CASSLAAGGTYNEQFF. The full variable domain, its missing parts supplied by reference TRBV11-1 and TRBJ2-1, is EAEVAQSPRYKITEKSQAVAFWCDPISGHATLYWYRQILGQGPELLVQFQDESVVDDSQLPKDRFSAERLKGVDSTLKIQPAELGDSAMYLCASSLAAGGTYNEQFFGPGTRLTVL.

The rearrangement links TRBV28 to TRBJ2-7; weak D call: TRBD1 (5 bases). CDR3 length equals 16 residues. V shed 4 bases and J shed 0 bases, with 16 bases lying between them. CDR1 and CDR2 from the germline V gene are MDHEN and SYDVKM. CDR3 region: CASSSRQFVHSYEQYF. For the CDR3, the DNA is TGTGCCAGCAGTTCCCGACAGTTCGTTCACTCCTACGAGCAGTACTTC. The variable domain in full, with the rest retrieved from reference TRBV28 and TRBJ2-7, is DVKVTQSSRYLVKRTGEKVFLECVQDMDHENMFWYRQDPGLGLRLIYFSYDVKMKEKGDIPEGYSVSREKKERFSLILESASTNQTSMYLCASSSRQFVHSYEQYFGPGTRLTVT.

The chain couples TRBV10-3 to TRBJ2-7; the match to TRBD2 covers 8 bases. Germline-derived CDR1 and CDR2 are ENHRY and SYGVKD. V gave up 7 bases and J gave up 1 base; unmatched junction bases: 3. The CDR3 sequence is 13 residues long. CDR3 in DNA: TGTGCCATCACTAGCGGGTCATCCTACGAGCAGTACTTC. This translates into CAITSGSSYEQYF.

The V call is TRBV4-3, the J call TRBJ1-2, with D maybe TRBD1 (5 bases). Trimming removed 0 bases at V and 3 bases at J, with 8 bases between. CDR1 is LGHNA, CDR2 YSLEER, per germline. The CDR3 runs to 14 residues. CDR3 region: CASSQDDSYYGYTF. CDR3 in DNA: TGCGCCAGCAGCCAAGACGACAGTTACTATGGCTACACCTTC.

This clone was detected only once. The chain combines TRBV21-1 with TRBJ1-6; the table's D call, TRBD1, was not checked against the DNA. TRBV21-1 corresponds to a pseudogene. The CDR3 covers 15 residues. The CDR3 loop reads CASLIPGTGGTPLHF. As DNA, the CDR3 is TGTGCCAGCCTCATTCCCGGGACAGGGGGCACACCCCTCCACTTT.

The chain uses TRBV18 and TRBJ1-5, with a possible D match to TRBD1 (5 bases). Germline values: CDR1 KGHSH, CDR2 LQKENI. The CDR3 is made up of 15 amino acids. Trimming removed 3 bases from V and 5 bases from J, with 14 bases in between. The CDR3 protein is CASSPNSGRDQPQHF. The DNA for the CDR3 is TGTGCCAGCTCACCTAACTCCGGCAGGGATCAGCCCCAGCATTTT.